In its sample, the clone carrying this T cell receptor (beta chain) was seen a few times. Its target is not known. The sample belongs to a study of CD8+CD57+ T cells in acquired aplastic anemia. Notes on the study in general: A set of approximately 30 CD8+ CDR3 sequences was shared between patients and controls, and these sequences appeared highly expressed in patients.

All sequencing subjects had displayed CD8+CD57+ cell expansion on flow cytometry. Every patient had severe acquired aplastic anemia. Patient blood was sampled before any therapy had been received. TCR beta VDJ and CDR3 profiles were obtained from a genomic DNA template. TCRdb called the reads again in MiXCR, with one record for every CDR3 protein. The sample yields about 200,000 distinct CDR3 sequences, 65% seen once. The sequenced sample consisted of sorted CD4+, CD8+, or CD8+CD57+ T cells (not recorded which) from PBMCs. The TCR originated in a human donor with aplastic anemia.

DNA of the CDR3: TGTGCCACCAGTGCCCCCGGGACAGGGGCCGGCGGGGAGCTGTTTTTT. Its translation: CATSAPGTGAGGELFF. This chain connects TRBV24-1 to TRBJ2-2, with 10 bases fitting TRBD1. The V segment lost 5 bases and the J segment 7 bases; nucleotides outside the gene matches: 9. CDR3 size: 16 residues. Germline CDR1 KGHDR, CDR2 SFDVKD.